Presented here are 3 T cell receptor beta chains from one specimen sequenced in a study of CD8+CD57+ T cells in acquired aplastic anemia (dated by TCRdb to between 2017 and 2018). The listed sequencing device is Illumina HiSeq 2000. TCR beta VDJ combination and CDR3 sequence profiling used genomic DNA as the template. TCRdb trimmed the raw reads at Q25, called clones with MiXCR and kept productive beta chains. Each CDR3 protein appears once, grouped with its most common genes and DNA. For this sample there are approximately 130,000 distinct CDR3 sequences; over 30% appear just once. The ten largest clones capture 2.6% of the sample. Expansion of CD8+CD57+ cells had been shown by flow cytometry in the patients chosen for sequencing. The sample was sorted CD4+, CD8+, or CD8+CD57+ T cells (not recorded which) from PBMCs. The receptor set was obtained from a human donor with aplastic anemia.

The rearrangement links TRBV5-4 to TRBJ2-1; 10 nucleotides align to TRBD2. From germline, CDR1 is SGHNT and CDR2 YYREEE (reference sequence). The CDR3 totals 16 residues. Germline trimming cut 0 bases from V and 9 bases from J; bases unmatched to any gene: 9. CDR3 DNA sequence: TGTGCCAGCAGCTTGGGTGCCGGACTAGCGGTCCGTGAGCAGTTCTTC. Protein product: CASSLGAGLAVREQFF.

The sample holds many counts of this clonotype. The V call is TRBV3-1, the J call TRBJ2-7, with TRBD1 identical over 7 bases. In germline, CDR1 is LGHDT, CDR2 YNNKEL (reference sequence). This CDR3 comprises 13 residues. V was clipped by 2 bases and J by 6 bases; unmatched bases: 4. The chain's CDR3 is CASSQSPGGEQYV. The CDR3 DNA reads as TGTGCCAGCAGCCAATCCCCAGGGGGCGAGCAGTACGTC.

This clonotype was observed many times. The chain has TRBV10-1 and TRBJ2-1; 7 bases match TRBD1. Germline values: CDR1 WNHNN, CDR2 SYGVQD (reference sequence). The V segment lost 4 bases and the J segment 7 bases; nucleotides outside the gene matches: 4. The CDR3 is 13 residues long. Here the CDR3 DNA reads TGCGCCAGCAGTGGACAGGGCTGGAATGAGCAGTTCTTC. Amino acids: CASSGQGWNEQFF.